This TCR beta chain was captured by sequencing in a study of blood T cell repertoires in COVID-19. Study context: Samples representing acute and convalescent COVID-19 were sourced from the United States, Italy and Spain. The cDNA or gDNA used as material had been derived from T cells, B-cell-depleted T cells, or PBMCs.

Some clones are missing from TCRdb's copy, which holds only in-frame ones; the method was immunoSEQ multiplex PCR. The top ten clones hold around 12% of a sample with roughly 70,000 clones, more than 85% of them seen once. Looked up from germline, CDR1 is KGHDR and CDR2 is SFDVKD. The V and J ends lost 5 bases and 5 bases, in that order; junction bases with no gene match: 9. The CDR3 covers 15 residues. The sample taken for sequencing was peripheral blood. The receptor comes from a human donor with active COVID-19. The donor label of this sample is uncertain. The chain combines TRBV24-1 with TRBJ2-5; 8 bases match TRBD1. The CDR3 loop reads CATSGGTGGVETQYF. CDR3 in DNA: TGTGCCACCAGTGGTGGGACAGGTGGAGTGGAGACCCAGTACTTC.